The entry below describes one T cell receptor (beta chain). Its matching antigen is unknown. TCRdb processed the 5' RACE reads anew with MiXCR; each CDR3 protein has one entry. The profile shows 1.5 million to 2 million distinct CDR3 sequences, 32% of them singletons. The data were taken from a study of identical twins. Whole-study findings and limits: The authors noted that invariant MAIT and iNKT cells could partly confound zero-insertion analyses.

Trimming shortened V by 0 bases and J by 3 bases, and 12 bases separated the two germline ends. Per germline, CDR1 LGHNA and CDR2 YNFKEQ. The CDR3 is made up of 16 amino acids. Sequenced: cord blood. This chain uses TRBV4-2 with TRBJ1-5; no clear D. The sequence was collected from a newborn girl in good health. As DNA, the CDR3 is TGTGCCAGCAGCCAAGACAGGTGGGGTGCCAATCAGCCCCAGCATTTT. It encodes CASSQDRWGANQPQHF.